Here is one T cell receptor (beta chain) with its context. The antigen is not known. The data derive from a study of cytomegalovirus exposure and HLA in healthy donors. The study, taken as a whole, reports: Rarity held for most TCR sequences, but there were some public TCRs that occurred in many donors. Reports indicated that the classifier achieved high specificity and sensitivity in diagnosing cytomegalovirus status. Most CMV-associated TCR beta chains appeared HLA-restricted in a later analysis.

PCR amplification relied on 60 Vbeta primers (plus 13 Jbeta primers). Only in-frame clones appear in the TCRdb table, and some are missing; sequencing was by immunoSEQ multiplex PCR. The profile shows 150,000 or so clones, around 78% of them singletons. The CDR3 is 15 residues long. CDR1 and CDR2 from the germline V gene are SGDLS and YYNGEE. V lost 6 bases, J lost 1 base, and 3 bases stayed unmatched. Regarding donors, all were healthy bone marrow donors. This chain links TRBV9 with TRBJ2-1; 11 bases map to TRBD2. The receptor comes from a man aged 35-49 years in good health and CMV-seronegative. The source material was PBMCs. CDR3 nucleotides: TGTGCCAGCACTACTAGCGGGAGTTCCTACAATGAGCAGTTCTTC. Translation: CASTTSGSSYNEQFF.